One T cell receptor (beta chain) is described in this entry. What antigen it recognizes has not been identified. Base qualities are not recorded, but no much larger clone differs from it by a single base. The sample comes from a study of cytomegalovirus exposure and HLA in healthy donors (dated by TCRdb to 2016 to 2017). With regard to the full study: In an earlier analysis of roughly 590 of the donors, 276 Gb of sequence data and just under 120 million unique TCR beta sequences from about 179 million T cells were reported. An early release that covered about 600 HLA-typed donors contained approximately 300 gigabases of sequencing data and 75 million to 100 million unique TCR sequences. Among the roughly 400 genotyped donors, approximately 77% belonged to the genetic ancestry cluster associated with self-reported Caucasian donors. The study aimed to test whether cataloging public T cell receptors could reveal signatures of past pathogen exposure. The study profiled the T cell repertoires of hundreds of subjects by immunosequencing and related them to cytomegalovirus serostatus. A separate validation cohort of roughly 110 different subjects was used in addition to the 666-subject first cohort. High-throughput TCR immunosequencing, statistical association of individual TCRs with disease status, and machine learning were combined to predict cytomegalovirus infection status. In a later analysis, previously published TCR beta repertoires from 666 donors were re-analyzed and high-resolution HLA genotyping was added so that TCR occurrence patterns could be studied. Rather than drawing on any new phenotypic data, the later analysis identified candidate immune exposures from TCR beta sequences and the way those sequences occurred across donors. To decide whether each TCR beta V gene segment behaved as functional or pseudogenic, an earlier analysis of some 600 of the donors relied on high-throughput TCR beta sequencing. Donor age, sex, ethnicity and CMV serostatus were compiled together with the repertoire data. In a later genetic analysis, genome-wide SNP genotypes for about 65% of the roughly 700 donors were used, and that subset was treated as a discovery cohort. All discovery cohort repertoires had been generated on a single sequencing platform. HLA typing included class I and class II loci at four-digit resolution. Typing coverage differed by locus: A, B, C, DRB1 and DQB1 were typed in about 620-640 donors, DQA1 in about 500, DPA1 in around 580, and DPB1 in approximately 450. Five DR-DQ haplotypes were treated as single units for association and clustering because of strong linkage in the cohort. Among about 370 genotyped donors of the cohort, an average of roughly 230,000 unique TCR beta nucleotide sequences was sequenced per donor, of which 15% to 20% were non-productive.

The cysteine opens and the phenylalanine closes a CDR3 of 14 amino acids. Solely the CDR3 DNA is kept, with 42 bases framed from the first base. V gives up 3 bases and J gives up 2 bases, and the segment between their germline ends measures 9 bases. From the germline V gene (reference sequence), CDR1 is MNHEY and CDR2 is SMNVEV. Library preparation used the immunoSEQ multiplex PCR assay. For the multiplex PCR, a mixture combining 60 forward primers for TCR Vbeta segments and 13 reverse primers for TCR Jbeta segments was used. A multiplex PCR assay on genomic DNA amplified the CDR3 region of rearranged TCR beta genes. The Illumina HiSeq System was used to sequence the amplified TCR beta libraries as 87-base-pair reads. The study's own analysis went as follows. In a later analysis, some 80 million unique TCR beta chains were counted across the 650 to 750 repertoires, and roughly 9.9 million of these chains were shared by at least two donors. Raw reads were error-corrected and collapsed into unique sequences with a nearest-neighbor algorithm that merged closely related sequences to remove PCR and sequencing errors. V, D and J gene segments were assigned by aligning CDR3 sequences to IMGT reference sequences. For a sequence to be retained, at least a six-nucleotide match to both a V gene segment and a J gene segment was required. Rearrangements were called productive when the CDR3 lacked stop codons and stayed in frame with V and J; all others were non-productive. CDR3 was defined according to IMGT convention as the region running from the second conserved V-encoded cysteine to the conserved J-encoded phenylalanine. The earlier analysis of more than 450 of the donors excluded sequences that lacked an unambiguous match to a single V gene segment. An earlier analysis of roughly 590 of the donors called V segments functional above 56.7% productive rearrangements and segregating when the between-donor standard deviation exceeded 5%. A statistical classification framework was built for diagnosing cytomegalovirus status from the catalog of TCR beta chain sequences. A later analysis assigned V and J genes by comparing TCR nucleotide sequences with IMGT/GENE-DB human TR gene sequences. A later analysis assigned CDR3 sequences and most-parsimonious VDJ recombination scenarios with the TCRdist pipeline. In a later analysis, every TCR beta chain was defined by the combination of its CDR3 amino acid sequence and its V-gene family, and reads without a unique V-gene family were dropped. In a later analysis, around 600 highly shared, low-generation-probability nucleotide sequences were removed to address suspected cross-contamination and a sequencing artifact. For each public chain, a later analysis derived a clonal expansion index from normalized ranks of inferred template counts within each repertoire. In a later analysis, generation probabilities were computed using a VDJ recombination model fitted to out-of-frame rearrangements, and the results were checked against IGoR. Hypergeometric tests were used in a later analysis to score TCR-TCR, TCR-HLA and TCR-CMV co-occurrence, with a repertoire-size bias correction applied to the TCR pairs. A later analysis estimated false discovery rates by permuting HLA or CMV assignments 20 times. In a later analysis, co-occurring TCRs were grouped using DBSCAN, and TCRdist sequence similarity was added for clustering within HLA-allele-positive subsets. Co-occurrence clustering excluded repertoires with fewer than 30,000 or more than 120,000 public chains, plus five with anomalous nucleotide sharing. TCRdb provides this immuneACCESS table in a form limited to in-frame rearrangements. Some clones are lacking; in checked studies, under half of them reflect an unresolved V gene, and why the rest are absent is not known. V and J calls and clone size are copied from that table; D and trimming were computed from the DNA. Here the sample has roughly 200,000 clones; roughly 80% occur a single time. The ten biggest clones cover around 3.7% of the sample.

In total, fewer than 750 healthy bone marrow donors made up the cohort. At the time of sampling, every cohort member was nominally healthy, though immune exposures that went unrecorded were likely present. The donor was CMV seropositive and belonged to the group of 250 to 300 seropositive cohort members. A peripheral blood sample was provided by each donor, and peripheral blood mononuclear cells were used for TCR beta sequencing. Genomic DNA extraction from the blood cell samples was performed with the Qiagen DNeasy Blood Extraction Kit. Paper-wide results and their limitations: According to a later genetic analysis, donors in an Asian-associated ancestry cluster had fewer N-insertions in productive TCRs than the approximately 670-donor mean. Three of the identified cytomegalovirus-associated TCR beta chains were confirmed in vitro to be specific for cytomegalovirus antigens. Presence/absence analyses assumed roughly uniform sequencing depth across donors, an assumption that may not hold. A later analysis found that TCR association rates varied across HLA loci, with DRB1 alleles showing the most associated TCRs and HLA-C alleles the fewest. Because HLA typing was missing for some donors at each locus, association tests included only the typed subset. A later analysis found that most CMV-associated TCR beta chains appeared HLA-restricted, with HLA associations seemingly driven largely by CMV exposure. In an earlier analysis of some 540 of the donors, most TCR beta V segments appeared in productive rearrangements about 87% or about 30% of the time, broadly matching IMGT annotations. A later analysis associated around 16,000 TCR beta sequences with specific HLA alleles at a false discovery rate of 0.05. The authors suggested that the approach could potentially be extended to other disease states and immunological phenotypes. Because the 87-base-pair reads could not distinguish some IMGT-functional V segments, including TRBV6-2 and TRBV6-3, those segments were excluded. V-gene and J-gene trimming of TCR beta chains was associated with a missense DCLRE1C variant in a later genetic analysis, and the association was replicated in an independent cohort. In a later analysis, several top co-occurrence clusters were reported to appear linked to parvovirus B19, influenza, CMV and Epstein-Barr virus. Approximately 18 rarely observed V segments, including chromosome 9 orphons, were excluded from the earlier analysis of about 600 of the donors because counts were too low. Linkage disequilibrium might explain the correlated functional status among segregating V segments, but an unknown experimental factor could not be excluded. A cluster of highly shared sequence variants was judged likely to represent a technical artifact of the sequencing pipeline. In a later analysis, HLA-associated TCR beta chains showed more clonal expansion and lower generation probabilities than non-associated chains that were equally common. A total of 164 TCR beta chains were listed by the study as associated with cytomegalovirus. The classifier was reported to diagnose cytomegalovirus status with high specificity and sensitivity in both the original cohort and the validation cohort. When HLA alleles, especially DR and DQ, strongly co-occurred, TCR associations were difficult to assign to individual alleles. A further reported finding was that TCR beta sequences accurately predicted the HLA-A and HLA-B alleles for most subjects in the first cohort. CMV serostatus was the only immune exposure information available for the cohort. Most TCR sequences were observed very rarely across donors, whereas some public TCRs were present in many individuals. This cohort had only TCR beta chains sequenced, and the lack of alpha or paired-chain data limited which features could be detected.

This TCR was recovered from a man aged 35 to 55 in good health and CMV-seropositive. The sequence links TRBV27 to TRBJ2-3; 5 matching bases give a weak D call of TRBD2. The sequenced material came from PBMCs. The CDR3 region: CASSFRGFTDTQYF. The sequenced DNA: TGTGCCAGCAGTTTTCGGGGATTCACAGATACGCAGTATTTT.